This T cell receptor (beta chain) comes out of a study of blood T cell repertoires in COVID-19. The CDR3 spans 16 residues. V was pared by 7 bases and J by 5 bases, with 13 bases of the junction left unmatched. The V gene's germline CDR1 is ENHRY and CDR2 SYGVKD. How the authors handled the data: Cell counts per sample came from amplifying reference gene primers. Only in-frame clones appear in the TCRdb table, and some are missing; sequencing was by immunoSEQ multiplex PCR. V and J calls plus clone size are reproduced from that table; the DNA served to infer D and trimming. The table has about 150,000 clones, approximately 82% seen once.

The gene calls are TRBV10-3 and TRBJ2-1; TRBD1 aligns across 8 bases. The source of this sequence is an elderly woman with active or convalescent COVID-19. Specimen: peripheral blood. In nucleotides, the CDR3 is TGTGCCATCACCGACAGGGGCCAATCAACCCACAATGAGCAGTTCTTC. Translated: CAITDRGQSTHNEQFF.